This T cell receptor (beta chain) appears in the sequencing data of a study of blood T cell repertoires in COVID-19. In the original analysis: From reference gene primer amplification, estimates of nucleated cell counts were derived. Using immunoSEQ multiplex PCR, the repertoire was profiled, and TCRdb retains in-frame clones only, with some absent. V and J calls and clone size are copied from that table; D and trimming were computed from the DNA. The table lists 250,000 or so clones, 84% of them singletons, with 1.5% in the top ten. Sequenced sample: peripheral blood. This sequence originates from a woman aged 40 to 55 who had recovered from COVID-19.

The CDR3 spells CASSLSDRLVGRFF. The CDR3 DNA reads as TGTGCCAGCAGCTTAAGTGACAGATTGGTGGGTCGGTTCTTC. The chain couples TRBV7-9 to TRBJ2-1, with a possible D match to TRBD1 (5 bases). Germline CDR1 SEHNR, CDR2 FQNEAQ (reference sequence). The CDR3 loop spans 14 amino acids. The V end was cut by 2 bases, the J end by 15 bases, with 20 bases between.